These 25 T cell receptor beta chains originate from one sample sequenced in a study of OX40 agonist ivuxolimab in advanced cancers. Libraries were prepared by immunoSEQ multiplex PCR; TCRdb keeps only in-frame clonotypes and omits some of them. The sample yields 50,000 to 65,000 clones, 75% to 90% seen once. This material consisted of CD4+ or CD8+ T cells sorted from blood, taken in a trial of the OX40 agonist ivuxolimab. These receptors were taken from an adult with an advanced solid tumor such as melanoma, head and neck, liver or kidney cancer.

The CDR3 here is CASSLQTSGSGGEQYF. Written as DNA, the CDR3 is TGCGCCAGCAGCCTACAGACTAGCGGGAGTGGAGGCGAGCAGTACTTC. The V gene is TRBV5-1, the J gene TRBJ2-7; 12 bases match TRBD2. The V gene's germline CDR1 is SGHRS and CDR2 YFSETQ. J gave up 6 bases and V 4 bases, and 11 bases lay outside the gene matches. The length of the CDR3 is 16 residues.

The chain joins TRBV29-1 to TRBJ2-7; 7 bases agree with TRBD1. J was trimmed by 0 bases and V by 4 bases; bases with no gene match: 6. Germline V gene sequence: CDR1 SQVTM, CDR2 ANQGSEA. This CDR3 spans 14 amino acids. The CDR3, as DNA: TGCAGCGTTGCCACACAGGGGTCCTCCTACGAGCAGTACTTC. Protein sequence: CSVATQGSSYEQYF.

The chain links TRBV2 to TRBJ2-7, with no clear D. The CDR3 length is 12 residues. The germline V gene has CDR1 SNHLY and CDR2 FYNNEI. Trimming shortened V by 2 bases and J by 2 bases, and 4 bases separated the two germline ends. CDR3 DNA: TGTGCCAGCAGTGAACTCGCCTACGAGCAGTACTTC. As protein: CASSELAYEQYF.

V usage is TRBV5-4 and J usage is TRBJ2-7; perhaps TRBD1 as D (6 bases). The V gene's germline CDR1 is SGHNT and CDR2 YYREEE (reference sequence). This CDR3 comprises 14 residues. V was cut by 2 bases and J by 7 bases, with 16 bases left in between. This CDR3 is CASSLRQAGLEQYF. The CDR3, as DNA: TGTGCCAGCAGCTTACGACAGGCTGGGTTGGAGCAGTACTTC.

The CDR3 nucleotides read TGTGCCAGCAGCCCCTATCCGGGACCGCGAAACACCGGGGAGCTGTTTTTT. Protein sequence: CASSPYPGPRNTGELFF. The genes are TRBV7-9 and TRBJ2-2; D may be TRBD1 or TRBD2 (5 bases each). This CDR3 contains 17 residues. Trimming shortened V by 5 bases and J by 2 bases, and 18 bases separated the two germline ends. Germline CDR1 SEHNR, CDR2 FQNEAQ (reference sequence). The full variable domain, with the rest looked up from reference TRBV7-9 and TRBJ2-2, is DTGVSQNPRHKITKRGQNVTFRCDPISEHNRLYWYRQTLGQGPEFLTYFQNEAQLEKSRLLSDRFSAERPKGSFSTLEIQRTEQGDSAMYLCASSPYPGPRNTGELFFGEGSRLTVL.

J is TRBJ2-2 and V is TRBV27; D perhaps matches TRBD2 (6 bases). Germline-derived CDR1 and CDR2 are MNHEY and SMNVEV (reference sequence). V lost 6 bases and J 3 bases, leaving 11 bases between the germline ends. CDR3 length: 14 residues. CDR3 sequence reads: CASRVAEYTGELFF. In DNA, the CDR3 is TGTGCCAGCAGGGTAGCGGAGTACACCGGGGAGCTGTTTTTT.

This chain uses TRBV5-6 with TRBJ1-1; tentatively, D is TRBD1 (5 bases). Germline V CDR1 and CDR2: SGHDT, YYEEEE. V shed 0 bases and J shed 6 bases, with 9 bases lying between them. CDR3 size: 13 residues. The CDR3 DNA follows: TGTGCCAGCAGCTTGGTACGCAGGGCTGAAGCTTTCTTT. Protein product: CASSLVRRAEAFF.

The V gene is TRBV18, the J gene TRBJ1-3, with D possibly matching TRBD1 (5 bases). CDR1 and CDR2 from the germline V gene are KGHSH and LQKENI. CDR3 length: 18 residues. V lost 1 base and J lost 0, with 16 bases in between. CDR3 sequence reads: CASSPRFEGANSGNTIYF. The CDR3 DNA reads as TGTGCCAGCTCACCACGGTTCGAAGGGGCTAACTCTGGAAACACCATATATTTT.

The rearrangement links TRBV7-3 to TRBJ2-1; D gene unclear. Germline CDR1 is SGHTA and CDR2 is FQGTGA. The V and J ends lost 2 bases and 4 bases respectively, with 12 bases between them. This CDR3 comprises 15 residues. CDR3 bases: TGTGCCAGCAGCTTATTGGCGGCCGCTTACAATGAGCAGTTCTTC. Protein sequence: CASSLLAAAYNEQFF.

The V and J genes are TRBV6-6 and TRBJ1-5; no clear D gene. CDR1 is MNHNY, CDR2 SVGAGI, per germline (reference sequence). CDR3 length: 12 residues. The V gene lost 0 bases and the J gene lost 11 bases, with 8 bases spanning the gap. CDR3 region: CASSYSLEAQHF. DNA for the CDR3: TGTGCCAGCAGTTACTCGCTCGAAGCCCAGCATTTT.

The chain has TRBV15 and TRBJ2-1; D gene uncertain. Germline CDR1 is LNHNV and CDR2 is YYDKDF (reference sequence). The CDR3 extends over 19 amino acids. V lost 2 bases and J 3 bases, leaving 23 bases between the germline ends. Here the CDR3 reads CATSRYSRPRPPIYNEQFF. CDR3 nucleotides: TGTGCCACCAGCAGATACTCGAGACCCCGACCTCCCATCTACAATGAGCAGTTCTTC.

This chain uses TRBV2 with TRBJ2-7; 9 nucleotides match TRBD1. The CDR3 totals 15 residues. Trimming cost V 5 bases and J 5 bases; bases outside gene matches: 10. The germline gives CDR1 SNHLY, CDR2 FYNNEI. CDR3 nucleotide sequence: TGTGCCAGCAGTCAGGGACAGGGAAGTACCCACGAGCAGTACTTC. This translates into CASSQGQGSTHEQYF.

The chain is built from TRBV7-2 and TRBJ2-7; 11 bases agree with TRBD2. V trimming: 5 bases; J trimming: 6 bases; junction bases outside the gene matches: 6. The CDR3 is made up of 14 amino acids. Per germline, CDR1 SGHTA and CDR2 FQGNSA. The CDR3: CASSISGLAVEQYF. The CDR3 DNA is TGTGCCAGCAGCATCTCGGGACTAGCGGTCGAGCAGTACTTC.

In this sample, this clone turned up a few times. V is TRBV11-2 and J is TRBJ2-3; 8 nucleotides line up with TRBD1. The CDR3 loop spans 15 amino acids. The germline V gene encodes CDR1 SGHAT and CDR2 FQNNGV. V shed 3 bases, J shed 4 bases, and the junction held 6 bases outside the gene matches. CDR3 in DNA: TGTGCCAGCAGCTTTGGACAGGGCTTTGCAGATACGCAGTATTTT. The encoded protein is CASSFGQGFADTQYF.

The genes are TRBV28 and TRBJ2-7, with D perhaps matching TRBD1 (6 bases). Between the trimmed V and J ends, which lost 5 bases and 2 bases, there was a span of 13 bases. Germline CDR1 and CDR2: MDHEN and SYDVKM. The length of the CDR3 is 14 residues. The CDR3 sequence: CASSRGGPPYEQYF. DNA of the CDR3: TGTGCCAGCAGTAGAGGGGGACCGCCCTACGAGCAGTACTTC.

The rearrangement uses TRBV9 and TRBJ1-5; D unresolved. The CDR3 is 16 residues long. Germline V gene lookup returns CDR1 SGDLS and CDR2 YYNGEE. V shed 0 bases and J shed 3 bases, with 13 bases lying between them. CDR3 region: CASSVGADWANQPQHF. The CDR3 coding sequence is TGTGCCAGCAGCGTAGGGGCAGACTGGGCCAATCAGCCCCAGCATTTT.

CDR3 nucleotide sequence: TGTGCCAGCAGTCCACCGCTACGGGGCGAGCAGTACTTC. It is translated as CASSPPLRGEQYF. The rearrangement joins TRBV14 to TRBJ2-5, with a weak D call TRBD2 (5 bases). With the DNA end fitting TRBJ2-7 better, the J assignment may be wrong. The CDR3 covers 13 residues. Germline V gene sequence: CDR1 SGHDN, CDR2 FVKESK.

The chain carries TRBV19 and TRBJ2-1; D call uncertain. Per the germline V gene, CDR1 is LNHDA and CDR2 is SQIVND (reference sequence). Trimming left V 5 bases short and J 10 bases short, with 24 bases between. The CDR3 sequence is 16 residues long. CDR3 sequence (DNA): TGTGCCAGTAGTGCAGGCCCTTCCTATCCCACAATGGAGCAGTTCTTC. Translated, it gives CASSAGPSYPTMEQFF. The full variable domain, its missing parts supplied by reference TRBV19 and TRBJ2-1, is DGGITQSPKYLFRKEGQNVTLSCEQNLNHDAMYWYRQDPGQGLRLIYYSQIVNDFQKGDIAEGYSVSREKKESFPLTVTSAQKNPTAFYLCASSAGPSYPTMEQFFGPGTRLTVL.

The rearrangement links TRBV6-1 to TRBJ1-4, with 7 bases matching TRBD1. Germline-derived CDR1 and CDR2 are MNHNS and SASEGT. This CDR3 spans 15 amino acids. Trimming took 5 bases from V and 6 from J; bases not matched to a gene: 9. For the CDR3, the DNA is TGTGCCAGCAGTCCTCCGACAGGGACGGATGAAAAACTGTTTTTT. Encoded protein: CASSPPTGTDEKLFF.

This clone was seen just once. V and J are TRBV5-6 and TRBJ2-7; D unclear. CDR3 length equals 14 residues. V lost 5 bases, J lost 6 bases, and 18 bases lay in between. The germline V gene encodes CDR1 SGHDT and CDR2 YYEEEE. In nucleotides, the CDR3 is TGTGCCAGCAGACGATCCCCGACATCAGCCGAGCAGTACTTC. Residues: CASRRSPTSAEQYF.

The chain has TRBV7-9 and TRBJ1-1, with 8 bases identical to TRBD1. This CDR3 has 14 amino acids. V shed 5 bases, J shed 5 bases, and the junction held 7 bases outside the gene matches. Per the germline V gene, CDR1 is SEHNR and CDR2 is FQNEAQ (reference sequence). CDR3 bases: TGTGCCAGCAGCCGACAGGGGAGGTTGACTGAAGCTTTCTTT. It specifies CASSRQGRLTEAFF.

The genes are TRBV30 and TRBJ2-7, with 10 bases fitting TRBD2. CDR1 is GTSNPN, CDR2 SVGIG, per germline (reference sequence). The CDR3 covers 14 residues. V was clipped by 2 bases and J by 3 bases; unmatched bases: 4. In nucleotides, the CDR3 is TGTGCCTGGAGTCGACTAGCGGGTGACTACGAGCAGTACTTC. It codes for CAWSRLAGDYEQYF.

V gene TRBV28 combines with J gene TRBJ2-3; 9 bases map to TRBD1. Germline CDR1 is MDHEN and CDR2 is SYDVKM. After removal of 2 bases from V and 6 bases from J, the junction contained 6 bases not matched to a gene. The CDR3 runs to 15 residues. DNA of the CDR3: TGTGCCAGCAGTTTAACCGGACAGGGGACCGATACGCAGTATTTT. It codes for CASSLTGQGTDTQYF.

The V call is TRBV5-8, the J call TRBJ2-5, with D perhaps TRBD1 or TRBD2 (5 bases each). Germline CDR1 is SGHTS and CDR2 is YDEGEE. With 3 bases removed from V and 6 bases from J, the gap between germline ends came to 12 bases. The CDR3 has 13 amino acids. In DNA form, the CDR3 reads TGTGCCAGCAGCTCGGGACCGGAGAAGACCCAGTACTTC. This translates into CASSSGPEKTQYF.

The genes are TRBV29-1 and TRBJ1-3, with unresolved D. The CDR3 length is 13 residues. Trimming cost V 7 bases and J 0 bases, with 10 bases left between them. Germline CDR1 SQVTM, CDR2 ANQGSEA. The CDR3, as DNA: TGCAGCGCAACACAGAGCTCTGGAAACACCATATATTTT. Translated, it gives CSATQSSGNTIYF.